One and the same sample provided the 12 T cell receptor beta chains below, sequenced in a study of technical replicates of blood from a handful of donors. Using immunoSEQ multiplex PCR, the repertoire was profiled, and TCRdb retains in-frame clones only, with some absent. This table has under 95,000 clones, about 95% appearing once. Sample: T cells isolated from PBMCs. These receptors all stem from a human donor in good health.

In DNA form, the CDR3 reads TGTGCCAGCAGTTTTCGGGGGGGCCTTTCTGATACGCAGTATTTT. Residues: CASSFRGGLSDTQYF. The chain recombines TRBV6-5 with TRBJ2-3; TRBD2 agrees at 8 bases. CDR1 is MNHEY, CDR2 SVGAGI, per germline. V gave up 4 bases and J gave up 6 bases; unmatched junction bases: 9. There are 15 residues in the CDR3.

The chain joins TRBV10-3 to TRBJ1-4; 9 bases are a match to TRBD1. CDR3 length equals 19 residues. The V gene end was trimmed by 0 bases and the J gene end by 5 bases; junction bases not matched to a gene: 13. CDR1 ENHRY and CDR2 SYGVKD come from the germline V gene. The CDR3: CAISESLGQGNSMNEKLFF. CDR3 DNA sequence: TGTGCCATCAGTGAGTCCCTGGGACAGGGTAATTCGATGAATGAAAAACTGTTTTTT.

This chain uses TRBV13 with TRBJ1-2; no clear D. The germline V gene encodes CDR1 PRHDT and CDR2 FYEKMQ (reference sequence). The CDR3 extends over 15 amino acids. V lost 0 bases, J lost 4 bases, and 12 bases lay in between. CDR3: CASSLGRRETYGYTF. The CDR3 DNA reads TGTGCCAGCAGCTTAGGACGACGGGAAACCTATGGCTACACCTTC.

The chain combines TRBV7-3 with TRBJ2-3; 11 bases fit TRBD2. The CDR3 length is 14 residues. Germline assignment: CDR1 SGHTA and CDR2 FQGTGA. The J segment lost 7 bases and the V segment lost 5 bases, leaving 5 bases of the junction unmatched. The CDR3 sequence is CASSPTSGDNTQYF. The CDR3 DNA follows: TGTGCCAGCAGCCCGACTAGCGGGGACAATACGCAGTATTTT.

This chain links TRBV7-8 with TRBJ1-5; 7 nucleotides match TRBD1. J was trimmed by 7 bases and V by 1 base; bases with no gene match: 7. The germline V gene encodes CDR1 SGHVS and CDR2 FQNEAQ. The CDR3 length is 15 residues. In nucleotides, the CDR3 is TGTGCCAGCAGCTTAGGGACACAGGGGTCCCAGCCCCAGCATTTT. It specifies CASSLGTQGSQPQHF.

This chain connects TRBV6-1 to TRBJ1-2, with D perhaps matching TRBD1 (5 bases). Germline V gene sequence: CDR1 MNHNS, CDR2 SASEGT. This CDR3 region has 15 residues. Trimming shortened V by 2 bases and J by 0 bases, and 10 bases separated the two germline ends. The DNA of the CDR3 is TGTGCCAGCAGTGAACTGGGGCTAGCTAACTATGGCTACACCTTC. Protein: CASSELGLANYGYTF.

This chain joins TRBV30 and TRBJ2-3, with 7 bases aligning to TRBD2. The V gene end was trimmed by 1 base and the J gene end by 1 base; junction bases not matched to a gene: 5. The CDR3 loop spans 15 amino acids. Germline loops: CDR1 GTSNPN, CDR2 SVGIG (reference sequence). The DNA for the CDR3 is TGTGCCTGGAGTGCCTCGCTAGCGGGCACAGATACGCAGTATTTT. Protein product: CAWSASLAGTDTQYF.

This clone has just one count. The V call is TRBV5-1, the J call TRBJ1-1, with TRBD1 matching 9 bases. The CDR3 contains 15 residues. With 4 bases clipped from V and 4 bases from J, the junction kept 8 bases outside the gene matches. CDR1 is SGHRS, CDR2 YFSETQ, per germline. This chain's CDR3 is CASSPNRDRVTEAFF. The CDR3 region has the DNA TGCGCCAGCAGCCCCAACCGGGACAGGGTCACTGAAGCTTTCTTT.

The CDR3, as DNA: TGTGCCAGCAGTGAACGTAAATCAGGGGGCCCAGATACGCAGTATTTT. Its translation: CASSERKSGGPDTQYF. The chain couples TRBV2 to TRBJ2-3, with TRBD1 matching 8 bases. Per the germline V gene, CDR1 is SNHLY and CDR2 is FYNNEI. The CDR3 sequence is 16 residues long. The V and J ends lost 2 bases and 4 bases, in that order; junction bases with no gene match: 8.

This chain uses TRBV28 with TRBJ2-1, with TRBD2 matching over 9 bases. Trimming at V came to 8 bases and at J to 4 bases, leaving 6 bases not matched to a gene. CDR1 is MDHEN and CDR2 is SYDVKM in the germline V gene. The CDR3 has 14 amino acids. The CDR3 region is CASGLAQTYNEQFF. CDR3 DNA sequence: TGTGCCAGCGGACTAGCGCAGACTTACAATGAGCAGTTCTTC.

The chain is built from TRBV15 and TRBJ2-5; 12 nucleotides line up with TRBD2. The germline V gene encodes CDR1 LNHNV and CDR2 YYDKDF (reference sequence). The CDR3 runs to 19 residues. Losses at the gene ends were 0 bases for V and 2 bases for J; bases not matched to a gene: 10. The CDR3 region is CATSRDIRLAGGYQETQYF. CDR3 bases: TGTGCCACCAGCAGAGATATCCGGCTAGCGGGAGGGTATCAAGAGACCCAGTACTTC.

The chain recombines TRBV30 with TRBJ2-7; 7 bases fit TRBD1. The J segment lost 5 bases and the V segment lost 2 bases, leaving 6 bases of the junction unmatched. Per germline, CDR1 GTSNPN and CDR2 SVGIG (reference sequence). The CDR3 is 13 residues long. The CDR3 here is CAWSRDRGHEQYF. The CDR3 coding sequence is TGTGCCTGGAGTAGGGACAGAGGACACGAGCAGTACTTC.